This T cell receptor beta chain was obtained from a study of graft-versus-host responses after intestinal transplantation. At the level of the study: Each patient got anti-thymocyte globulin induction, then tacrolimus and steroids for around three years. General study results and limits: Recipient-marrow GvH clones were detected, some having first appeared in ileum or blood. Allograft graft-versus-host to host-versus-graft clonal ratios ran high in patients with graft-donor T cell macrochimerism.

TCRdb's table, derived via immunoSEQ multiplex PCR, lists solely in-frame clones and lacks some. In the table there are 95,000 to 150,000 clones, 85% to 95% of which are singletons. Trimming pared 6 bases from V and 2 bases from J, leaving 16 bases between. The CDR3 is made up of 14 amino acids. CDR1 and CDR2 from the germline V gene are SQVTM and ANQGSEA. Comment on this clone: Its target is not known.

This receptor was taken from a human donor who received an intestinal transplant. The chain joins TRBV29-1 to TRBJ1-1; TRBD1 might be the D (5 bases). Source: unstimulated CD4+ T cells sorted from spleen or lymph node cells, taken before intestinal transplant. CDR3 nucleotides: TGCAGCGTGAGCCCCGACAGTTTTAACACTGAAGCTTTCTTT. It yields the protein CSVSPDSFNTEAFF.